The subject of this entry is one T cell receptor (beta chain). The antigen is unknown. These data are taken from a study of cytomegalovirus exposure and HLA in healthy donors. Study-wide results and caveats: In a later analysis, a genetic analysis reported fewer productive-TCR N-insertions in an Asian-associated ancestry cluster than the cohort average. Analysis was carried out at a later point, and it linked a missense DCLRE1C variant to TCR beta V- and J-gene trimming.

V shed 4 bases and J 9 bases; nucleotides not matched to a gene: 3. Germline V lookup: CDR1 SGHDN, CDR2 FVKESK. The CDR3 has 14 amino acids. PCR was performed using 60 Vbeta and 13 Jbeta primers. The method was immunoSEQ multiplex PCR; TCRdb's version includes in-frame clones alone and lacks a portion of them. The sample has 150,000 to 200,000 clones; under 90% are singletons. The sequence was collected from a man aged 30 to 45 in good health and CMV-seropositive. The chain has TRBV14 and TRBJ1-6; 10 positions agree with TRBD1. Sequences were obtained from PBMCs. For the CDR3, the DNA is TGTGCCAGCAGCCTAGGGACAGGGGCTTCACCCCTCCACTTT. It translates to CASSLGTGASPLHF. Based on the CDR3 plus reference TRBV14 and TRBJ1-6, the full variable domain is EAGVTQFPSHSVIEKGQTVTLRCDPISGHDNLYWYRRVMGKEIKFLLHFVKESKQDESGMPNNRFLAERTGGTYSTLKVQPAELEDSGVYFCASSLGTGASPLHFGNGTRLTVT.